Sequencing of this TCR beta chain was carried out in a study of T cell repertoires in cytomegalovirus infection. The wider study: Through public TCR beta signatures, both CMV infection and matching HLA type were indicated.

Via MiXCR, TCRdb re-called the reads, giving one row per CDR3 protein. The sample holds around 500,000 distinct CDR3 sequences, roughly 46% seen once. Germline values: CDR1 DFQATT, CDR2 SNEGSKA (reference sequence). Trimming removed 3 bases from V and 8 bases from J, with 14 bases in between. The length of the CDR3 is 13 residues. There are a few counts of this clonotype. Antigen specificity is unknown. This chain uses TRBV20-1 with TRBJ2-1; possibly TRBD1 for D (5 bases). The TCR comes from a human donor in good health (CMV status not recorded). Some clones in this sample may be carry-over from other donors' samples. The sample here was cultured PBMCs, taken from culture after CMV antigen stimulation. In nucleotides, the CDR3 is TGCAGTGCTAGGGGGCCTGTTTTAGATGAGCAGTTCTTC. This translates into CSARGPVLDEQFF.